This TCR beta chain was sequenced in a study of blood T cell repertoires in COVID-19. Turning to the study itself: Both acute and convalescent COVID-19 samples were obtained from the United States, Italy and Spain. T cells, B-cell-depleted T cells, or PBMCs supplied cDNA or gDNA.

This clone came up a few times. Source study methods: Scientists estimated how many nucleated cells there were by amplifying reference gene primers. Clones were read by immunoSEQ multiplex PCR, and TCRdb kept only the in-frame ones, dropping some. V and J calls and clone size are given by that table; D and trimming were obtained from the DNA. This table has about 250,000 clones, roughly four fifths appearing once. V lost 3 bases to trimming and J lost 4 bases; unmatched junction nucleotides: 5. Germline V gene sequence: CDR1 KGHSH, CDR2 LQKENI. The CDR3 has 15 residues. The rearrangement joins TRBV18 to TRBJ1-2; 10 positions match TRBD1. This clonotype was obtained from a woman aged 70 to 79 with acute or convalescent COVID-19. Specimen: peripheral blood. The CDR3 nucleotides are TGTGCCAGCTCACCCGGGACAGGGGTTTCCTATGGCTACACCTTC. Protein: CASSPGTGVSYGYTF.